The sequence of this T cell receptor beta chain was determined in a study of blood T cell repertoires in COVID-19 (dated by TCRdb to 2019 to 2021). For context, the study as a whole: Collaborator samples came from the United States, Italy and Spain and covered acute and convalescent phases of COVID-19. The prospective study material was composed of cDNA or gDNA derived from T cells, B-cell-depleted T cells, or PBMCs. The dataset comprised deeply sampled blood TCRbeta repertoires from subjects exposed to, actively infected with, or recovered from COVID-19. The repertoires were released in a freely available public database intended as a resource for research on the immune response to SARS-CoV-2. Samples came from the ongoing ImmuneRACE study (first 160 participants) plus 1,254 subjects from 6 global collaborators. Nearly every sample came with metadata listing a de-identified subject ID, COVID-19 status, age in years and sex. HLA class I and class II types, where available, came from metadata supplied by the sample provider rather than from assay-based typing.

The immunoSEQ Assay, a bias-controlled multiplex PCR, was used to amplify TCRbeta CDR3 regions from genomic DNA. Regarding the original processing steps: The number of nucleated cells in each sample was estimated by amplification of reference gene primers within the assay. To quantify the absolute abundance of each unique TCRbeta CDR3 rearrangement, sequence reads were collapsed and filtered. For each sample, productive Simpson clonality was calculated by taking the square root of Simpson's diversity index across productive rearrangements. The table comes from immuneACCESS by way of TCRdb, which keeps in-frame sequences with V and J called. Part of the clones is missing from these tables; in studies checked, under half for an unresolved V gene and the rest for unknown reasons. The V and J calls and clone size are taken from that table; D and trimming were inferred from the DNA. The sample records approximately 160,000 clones, under 85% of which are singletons. Roughly 1.1% of the sample belongs to the ten largest clones.

Trimming removed 6 bases from V and 10 bases from J, leaving 21 bases between the germline ends. As encoded in the germline V gene, CDR1 is MNHEY while CDR2 is SVGEGT. The CDR3 sequence holds 14 residues, the cysteine and phenylalanine included. Only the CDR3 DNA is retained, 42 bases long and in frame from the first base. General study outcomes and caveats: The amount of clinical and demographic metadata varied by source and participant and was provided uncurated.

Turning to this clone: Which antigen it targets is not known. No qualities accompany the bases; no much larger clone lies one base away.

Samples from volunteer blood donors who had recovered from COVID-19 were contributed by a second Seattle source. Collaborating institutions collected whole blood in K2EDTA tubes following their own protocols. For TCRbeta analysis, collaborator samples were shipped as frozen whole blood, as isolated PBMCs, or as DNA extracted from either sample type. The sample consisted of peripheral blood. The TCR originated in a man aged 55 to 70 who had recovered from COVID-19. The chain is encoded by TRBV6-2 or TRBV6-3 joined to TRBJ1-2; no D gene is confidently identified. CDR3 region: CASSPFEVSIPYTF. The DNA sequence is given as TGTGCCAGCAGCCCGTTTGAGGTTTCTATACCCTACACCTTC.